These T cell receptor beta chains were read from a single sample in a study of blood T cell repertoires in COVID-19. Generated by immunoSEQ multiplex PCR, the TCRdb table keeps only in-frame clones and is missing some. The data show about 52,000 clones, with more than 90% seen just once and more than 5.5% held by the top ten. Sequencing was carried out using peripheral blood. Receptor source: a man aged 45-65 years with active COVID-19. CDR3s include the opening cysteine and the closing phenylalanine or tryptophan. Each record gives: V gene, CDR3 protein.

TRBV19	CASSIRRGLGYTF
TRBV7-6	CASSLAGQIYEQYF
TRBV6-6	CASTWGQEAFF
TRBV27	CASSTGYSGANVLTF
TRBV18	CATPKGGPTTGELFF
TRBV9	CASSVVEGAGEAFF
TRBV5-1	CASSLTSVSTDTQYF
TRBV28	CASSEEWETQYF
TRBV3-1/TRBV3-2	CASSQGLAAGGEQFF
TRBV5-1	CASSLGSRETQYF
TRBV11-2	CASRPSGGLRSTGELFF
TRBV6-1	CASIDNQGWGNSPLHF
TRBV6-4	CASSVDWTGDLGYTF
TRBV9	CASSVARGLTDTQYF
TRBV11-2	CASSLFSGGAEETQYF
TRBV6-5	CASRAADGAKNIQYF
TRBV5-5	CASSSQGLSYEQYF
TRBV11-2	CASSLLAGTVAYEQYF
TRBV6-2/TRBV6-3	CASSYYGGLISGANVLTF
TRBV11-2	CASSSLSSYNEQFF
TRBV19	CASSMGTGGNEQFF
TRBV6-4	CASSDSAGGEETQYF
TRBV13	CASSLLRDRGPAGEQYF